The rows below give T cell receptor beta chains drawn from one sample of a study of early T cells in non-severe SARS-CoV-2 infection. Using its own MiXCR run on the 5' RACE reads, TCRdb lists one record per CDR3 protein. Here the sample spans roughly 51,000 distinct CDR3 sequences, around 10% being singletons. Sequenced sample: whole blood. These receptors came from an adult who was a healthcare worker with PCR-confirmed SARS-CoV-2 infection or an uninfected control (not recorded which). Each CDR3 is given with its conserved first and last residue. Fields, in order: J gene, clone size, V gene, D gene, CDR3 DNA, CDR3 protein. The D gene is left open where the match is weak. Rows give clone size only sometimes, using once, few, many, or a class for an expanded clone.

>TRBJ2-1|many|TRBV5-1|TRBD2
TGCGCCAGCAGCACTACTAGCGGGAGAACGAATGAGCAGTTCTTC
CASSTTSGRTNEQFF
>TRBJ2-1|few|TRBV13|-
TGTGCCAGCAGCTCGCCCGGGCCCCCCTACAATGAGCAGTTCTTC
CASSSPGPPYNEQFF
>TRBJ1-3|many|TRBV7-2|TRBD1
TGTGCCAGCAGCCCGGGACAGGGAGGTAGAAACACCATATATTTT
CASSPGQGGRNTIYF
>TRBJ2-3|many|TRBV7-6|-
TGTGCCAGCAGCTTAGTGGCAGGAGCTAGCACAGATACGCAGTATTTT
CASSLVAGASTDTQYF
>TRBJ2-7|many|TRBV29-1|TRBD1
TGCAGCGTCTGGGACAGGGGGCAAGACGAGCAGTACTTC
CSVWDRGQDEQYF
>TRBJ2-1|few|TRBV20-1|-
TGCAGTTCTAGGGGGGACGGAGACTCCTACAATGAGCAGTTCTTC
CSSRGDGDSYNEQFF
>TRBJ1-3|many|TRBV20-1|-
TGCAGTGCTAGAGACATCCTTTCTGGAAACACCATATATTTT
CSARDILSGNTIYF
>TRBJ2-7|many|TRBV7-9|TRBD1
TGTGCCAGCAGCTTGGGACAGGAGAGATACGAGCAGTACTTC
CASSLGQERYEQYF
>TRBJ1-4|many|TRBV18|-
TGTGCCAGCTCAACCGGTCGGGCAACTAATGAAAAACTGTTTTTT
CASSTGRATNEKLFF
>TRBJ1-5|-|TRBV24-1|TRBD1
TGTGCCACCAGTCCGACAGGGCCTGGGCCCCAGCATTTT
CATSPTGPGPQHF
>TRBJ1-6|many|TRBV27|TRBD1
TGTGCCAGCACCCTAACACAGGGGCCTAATTCACCCCTCCACTTT
CASTLTQGPNSPLHF
>TRBJ1-2|many|TRBV4-1|-
TGCGCCAGCAGCCCTAATATGGACTATGGCTACACCTTC
CASSPNMDYGYTF
>TRBJ2-1|many|TRBV24-1|-
TGTGCCACCTCCGTGCGGGGAGGTGAGCAGTTCTTC
CATSVRGGEQFF
>TRBJ1-6|many|TRBV5-1|TRBD1
TGCGCCAGCAGCTCTGGGCAGGGGGCGAATAATTCACCCCTCCACTTT
CASSSGQGANNSPLHF
>TRBJ1-2|many|TRBV14|-
TGTGCCAGCAGCCCGTTCCATGGAGTTGGCTACACCTTC
CASSPFHGVGYTF
>TRBJ2-7|few|TRBV28|TRBD2
TGTGCCAGCAGTTTATTGCCAGCGGGAGGATTCGAGCAGTACTTC
CASSLLPAGGFEQYF
>TRBJ2-3|many|TRBV18|TRBD2
TGTGCCAGCTCACCGGTCCTACAGGGACTAGCGGCAATGAGCACAGATACGCAGTATTTT
CASSPVLQGLAAMSTDTQYF
>TRBJ2-7|many|TRBV7-9|TRBD2
TGTGCCAGCAGCCCCGGACTAGCGGATCCCTACGAGCAGTACTTC
CASSPGLADPYEQYF
>TRBJ1-2|-|TRBV20-1|-
TGCAGTGCTAGAGAAAGGCAGGCCATAAGCCCCTCTGGCTACACCTTC
CSARERQAISPSGYTF
>TRBJ2-3|many|TRBV4-2|-
TGTGCCAGCAGCCAAGTGTCTAGCGCAGTAGCGGATACGCAGTATTTT
CASSQVSSAVADTQYF
>TRBJ2-7|many|TRBV27|-
TGTGCCAGCAGTTTCTCTGGCGGTTACGAGCAGTACTTC
CASSFSGGYEQYF
>TRBJ2-1|-|TRBV6-5|-
TGTGCCAGCAAAACGGGCGGGACGAACAATGAGCAGTTCTTC
CASKTGGTNNEQFF
>TRBJ1-1|many|TRBV4-1|-
TGCGCCAGCAGCCGTGGGACCACTGAAGCTTTCTTT
CASSRGTTEAFF
>TRBJ1-1|few|TRBV12-3/TRBV12-4|-
TGTGCCAGCAGGTACACAGGGACCACTTTCTTT
CASRYTGTTFF
>TRBJ2-2|-|TRBV7-2|-
TGTGCCAGCAGCAAAGACAGAGGGCCCGGGGAGCTGTTTTTT
CASSKDRGPGELFF
>TRBJ2-3|few|TRBV28|-
TGTGCCAGCATTACCGGGACTCCGGGCACAGATACGCAGTATTTT
CASITGTPGTDTQYF
>TRBJ2-1|-|TRBV29-1|-
TGCAGCGTGGTCTCCTTAGTTAGCTCCTACAATGAGCAGTTCTTC
CSVVSLVSSYNEQFF
>TRBJ2-2|-|TRBV24-1|TRBD2
TGTGCCACCAGTGCCCCCGTAGCGGGAGTAACCGGGGAGCTGTTTTTT
CATSAPVAGVTGELFF
>TRBJ1-2|many|TRBV10-3|TRBD1
TGTGCCATCAGGACAGGGGAAGCTAACTATGGCTACACCTTC
CAIRTGEANYGYTF
>TRBJ2-3|few|TRBV4-1|-
TGCGCCAGCAGCCAAAGTCGGCAGGGGGGGGATACGCAGTATTTT
CASSQSRQGGDTQYF
>TRBJ1-5|-|TRBV18|TRBD1
TGTGCCAGCTCCCGCGCGGGGACAGGGAGCACTCAGCCCCAGCATTTT
CASSRAGTGSTQPQHF
>TRBJ2-3|many|TRBV2|TRBD1
TGTGCCAGCAGCCGGGACAGGAGGCACACAGATACGCAGTATTTT
CASSRDRRHTDTQYF
>TRBJ1-2|few|TRBV3-1|-
TGTGCCAGCAGCCGCAATTTGGGAGGGGGCTATGGCTACACCTTC
CASSRNLGGGYGYTF
>TRBJ2-2|many|TRBV30|TRBD2
TGTGCCTGGAGTGTACGGGGGGGGCCCCACACCGGGGAGCTGTTTTTT
CAWSVRGGPHTGELFF
>TRBJ2-3|few|TRBV7-3|TRBD1
TGTGCCAGCAGCCCTGACAGGGACACAGATACGCAGTATTTT
CASSPDRDTDTQYF
>TRBJ2-7|-|TRBV27|TRBD2
TGTGCCAGCAGTGTACTAGCGGGGAGCTCCTACGAGCAGTACTTC
CASSVLAGSSYEQYF
>TRBJ2-7|-|TRBV7-9|-
TGTGCCAGCAGCTGGGGGACGGAGACATCCTACGTGCAGTACTTC
CASSWGTETSYVQYF
>TRBJ1-1|many|TRBV5-1|-
TGCGCCAGCAGCTTGGGAGACGGTGAAGCTTTCTTT
CASSLGDGEAFF
>TRBJ2-7|-|TRBV5-1|TRBD1
TGCGCCAGCAGCCCAAGACAGGGGGCAGTCCACGAGCAGTACTTC
CASSPRQGAVHEQYF
>TRBJ2-1|many|TRBV29-1|-
TGCAGCGTTGGGGGCAGGGACGGGTTCTTC
CSVGGRDGFF
>TRBJ2-5|many|TRBV18|TRBD2
TGTGCCAGCTCACCAAGACTAGCGGTCCAAGAGACCCAGTACTTC
CASSPRLAVQETQYF
>TRBJ2-4|-|TRBV6-1|-
TGTGCCAGCAGTGAATCCCTCACAGGGGCCAAAAACATTCAGTACTTC
CASSESLTGAKNIQYF
>TRBJ2-1|few|TRBV7-9|-
TGTGCCAGCAGCTTTGGAACTAGTAACAATGAGCAGTTCTTC
CASSFGTSNNEQFF
>TRBJ2-2|-|TRBV10-3|-
TGTGCCATCACGGAAGGGTGGACAACCGGGGAGCTGTTTTTT
CAITEGWTTGELFF
>TRBJ2-5|-|TRBV18|-
TGTGCCAGCTCACCAGGGGTACTAGAGACCCAGTACTTC
CASSPGVLETQYF
>TRBJ1-1|many|TRBV27|-
TGTGCCAGCAGTTTCTATGGGAACACTGAAGCTTTCTTT
CASSFYGNTEAFF
>TRBJ1-3|-|TRBV7-9|-
TGTGCCAGCAGCAACCCCGGCTCCGGAAACACCATATATTTT
CASSNPGSGNTIYF
>TRBJ2-2|many|TRBV7-8|-
TGTGCCAGCAGCTTAGTTTCAGGGACCGGGGAGCTGTTTTTT
CASSLVSGTGELFF
>TRBJ1-2|few|TRBV6-1|-
TGTGCCACCCAAATGGCCGGGGCTTATGGCTACACCTTC
CATQMAGAYGYTF
>TRBJ2-1|many|TRBV4-1|-
TGCGCCAGCAGCCAAGATACGGGTTCGTCCAATGAGCAGTTCTTC
CASSQDTGSSNEQFF